A selection of T cell receptor beta chains follows, all from one sample in a study of graft-versus-host responses after intestinal transplantation. Repertoires were generated with immunoSEQ multiplex PCR, while TCRdb's copy carries only in-frame clones and drops some. This sample has about 13,000 clones, with about four fifths found just once. Sequencing was performed on PBMCs, taken after intestinal transplantation. These receptors were obtained from a human patient who received an intestinal transplant, so some T cells may come from the graft donor. Each CDR3 is given with its conserved first and last residue. D genes are given only for firm matches. Expanded clones get a size class; other rows say once, few or many, or leave the size out.

>TRBJ2-1|TRBV5-6|TRBD2|14|once
TGTGCCAGCAGCTTGAGCGGGAGGGCGACTGAGCAGTTCTTC
CASSLSGRATEQFF
>TRBJ2-7|TRBV27|-|14|-
TGTGCCAGTCATAAACAGGGCGGACACTACGAGCAGTACTTC
CASHKQGGHYEQYF
>TRBJ2-7|TRBV9|-|15|-
TGTGCCAGCAGCGTAGGGGATAGCGGAGGCTACGAGCAGTACTTC
CASSVGDSGGYEQYF
>TRBJ1-2|TRBV6-5|-|13|once
TGTGCCAGCAGTTACTCTGAGGGGTCTGGCTACACCTTC
CASSYSEGSGYTF
>TRBJ2-7|TRBV27|TRBD1|16|-
TGTGCCAGCAGTTTAAGGGGACAGGGGAGACCCTACGAGCAGTACTTC
CASSLRGQGRPYEQYF
>TRBJ2-3|TRBV7-9|-|16|-
TGTGCCAGCAGCCCGAAGTGGGAGCTAGGCACAGATACGCAGTATTTT
CASSPKWELGTDTQYF
>TRBJ2-7|TRBV7-2|-|15|-
TGTGCCAGCACCCCGGGGCCGGCAAGCTCCTACGAGCAGTACTTC
CASTPGPASSYEQYF
>TRBJ2-2|TRBV7-2|TRBD2|15|-
TGTGCCAGCAGGCGGCTAGCGGGGAACACCGGGGAGCTGTTTTTT
CASRRLAGNTGELFF
>TRBJ2-7|TRBV19|-|15|-
TGTGCCAGTAGTATAGGAGTCGGGGAACCGTACGAGCAGTACTTC
CASSIGVGEPYEQYF
>TRBJ2-3|TRBV15|TRBD1|15|-
TGTGCCACCAGCAGAGCGGACAGGGTAAAAGATACGCAGTATTTT
CATSRADRVKDTQYF
>TRBJ1-6|TRBV11-2|-|13|-
TGTGCCAGCAGCGCAGTAGATAATTCACCCCTCCACTTT
CASSAVDNSPLHF
>TRBJ2-7|TRBV2|-|10|-
TGTGCCAGCAGGAGCTACGAGCAGTACTTC
CASRSYEQYF
>TRBJ2-3|TRBV7-8|-|18|-
TGTGCCAGCAGCTTAGAAACGGGGTATTCCCCTTCCACAGATACGCAGTATTTT
CASSLETGYSPSTDTQYF
>TRBJ1-5|TRBV28|-|15|-
TGTGCCAGCAGTTTTGGCGGGACCTACAATCAGCCCCAGCATTTT
CASSFGGTYNQPQHF
>TRBJ2-7|TRBV4-1|TRBD2|14|once
TGCGCCAGCAGCCTGACTAGCGACTCCTACGAGCAGTACTTC
CASSLTSDSYEQYF
>TRBJ1-1|TRBV6-1|-|15|-
TGTGCCAGCAGTGATCAGGACGGGCTGTGGGCTGAAGCTTTCTTT
CASSDQDGLWAEAFF
>TRBJ2-5|TRBV7-8|-|13|-
TGTGCCAGCAGCTTAGCGGATCGGGAGACCCAGTACTTC
CASSLADRETQYF
>TRBJ2-2|TRBV5-1|TRBD1|15|-
TGCGCCAGCAGCTTCACAGGGGGCAGATCCGGGGAGCTGTTTTTT
CASSFTGGRSGELFF
>TRBJ1-2|TRBV6-6|-|11|-
TGTGCCAGCAGTTTCAGGGACGGCTACACCTTC
CASSFRDGYTF
>TRBJ2-7|TRBV5-1|TRBD1|16|few
TGCGCCAGCAGCACGGACAGGGATCAAGCAAGGTACGAGCAGTACTTC
CASSTDRDQARYEQYF
>TRBJ1-1|TRBV29-1|-|13|-
TGCAGCGTTGTCCCCCAAATGAACACTGAAGCTTTCTTT
CSVVPQMNTEAFF
>TRBJ2-7|TRBV12-5|-|18|once
TGTGCTAGCCAAAAGGGTTTTTCCGAACCACGACTATCCTACGAGCAGTACTTC
CASQKGFSEPRLSYEQYF
>TRBJ1-5|TRBV11-2|TRBD1|13|once
TGTGCCAGCAGCTGGGACAGAGATCAGCCCCAGCATTTT
CASSWDRDQPQHF
>TRBJ1-3|TRBV23-1|TRBD1|14|-
TGCGCCAGCAGTCACGGGACAGGGAGAAACACCATATATTTT
CASSHGTGRNTIYF
>TRBJ1-5|TRBV11-2|-|13|-
TGTGCCAGCAGCTCGAACCGGGGTCAGCCCCAGCATTTT
CASSSNRGQPQHF
>TRBJ2-1|TRBV6-5|-|14|-
TGTGCCAGCAGTTACAAGGCGGGACACAATGAGCAGTTCTTC
CASSYKAGHNEQFF
>TRBJ1-6|TRBV7-6|TRBD1|14|-
TGTGCCAGCAGCTTAAGACAGGGTGTTTCACCCCTCCACTTT
CASSLRQGVSPLHF
>TRBJ2-2|TRBV7-2|-|14|-
TGTGCCAGCAGCTTCACGCGGGAAATCGGGGAGCTGTTTTTT
CASSFTREIGELFF
>TRBJ2-3|TRBV7-9|-|17|-
TGTGCCAGCAGCTTCTGGGGTGAACTCCCACCCACAGATACGCAGTATTTT
CASSFWGELPPTDTQYF
>TRBJ2-5|TRBV29-1|TRBD1|12|-
TGCAGCGTCTCGACAGGGCCAGAGACCCAGTACTTC
CSVSTGPETQYF